One T cell receptor (beta chain) is described in this entry. The data originate from a study of blood T cell repertoires in COVID-19. Study background: Acute-phase and convalescent COVID-19 samples originated in the United States, Italy and Spain. PBMCs, B-cell-depleted T cells, or T cells were the source of the cDNA or gDNA that made up the material.

Per the authors' pipeline: Amplified reference gene primers provided the basis for estimating nucleated cell counts. The repertoire was sequenced with immunoSEQ multiplex PCR; TCRdb's copy has only in-frame clones and lacks some. V and J calls and clone size come straight from that table; D and trimming were deduced from the DNA. The repertoire holds about 71,000 clones, with roughly 84% as singletons. Seattle's enrolled individuals joined amid active infection and were then monitored longitudinally. This CDR3 has 15 residues. Germline V gives CDR1 MNHEY, CDR2 SMNVEV (reference sequence). The V end was cut by 2 bases, the J end by 7 bases, with 17 bases between.

The TCR was taken from a man under 40 with COVID-19, enrolled during active disease. The rearrangement joins TRBV27 to TRBJ2-5, with D perhaps TRBD2 (6 bases). Sequencing was done on a sample of peripheral blood. CDR3 loop: CASSLDGGAKGTQYF. As DNA, the CDR3 is TGTGCCAGCAGTTTAGATGGAGGGGCCAAGGGGACCCAGTACTTC.